The present T cell receptor (beta chain) was sequenced within a study of shared clonotypes between healthy human individuals. Every subset had its genomic DNA shared out evenly among several immunoSEQ plates. Measured with immunoSEQ multiplex PCR; TCRdb has only the in-frame clones, and not every one. The sample has millions of clones; over 85% are singletons. V dropped 6 bases and J dropped 7 bases, with 19 bases sitting between them. CDR1 is SGHVS, CDR2 FNYEAQ, per germline. This CDR3 comprises 16 residues. The chain employs TRBV7-6 and TRBJ1-6; D may be TRBD1 (5 bases). This TCR came from a young man in good health. Sequencing input: naive CD4+ T cells sorted from blood. The subset was: CD45RA+ positively selected. The CDR3 DNA follows: TGTGCCAGCAGTCTAGTCGCTGGGGGGGTGAATTCACCCCTCCACTTT. This encodes CASSLVAGGVNSPLHF.